This T cell receptor beta chain came from a study of prognosis after radiotherapy for stage I lung cancer. In the study overall: Histology showed adenocarcinoma in approximately eleven patients versus squamous cell carcinoma in 7 or 8. There were no patients who received concurrent therapy with stereotactic body radiotherapy.

Genomic DNA yielded TCR beta CDR3, amplified by two-round multiplex PCR. Every TRBV and TRBJ gene had its own specific primer in first-round PCR. TCRdb recomputed calls from the multiplex PCR reads with MiXCR, one row per CDR3 protein. The sample yields around 30,000 distinct CDR3 sequences, approximately 30% seen once. As regards this clonotype: No antigen is known for it.

Study findings and constraints: Counts of unique TCR clones fell following stereotactic body radiation therapy, median 10,088 versus 6,861.

The clonotype was recovered from a donor aged 50 or older with non-small cell lung cancer. The sample in question was PBMCs, obtained before or after stereotactic body radiation therapy (not recorded which).

In DNA, the CDR3 is TGCGCCAGCAGCCACAGGGGGCAAGAGACCCAGTACTTC. This translates into CASSHRGQETQYF. This chain joins TRBV4-1 and TRBJ2-5, with 7 bases fitting TRBD1. The CDR3 runs 13 residues. From germline, CDR1 is MGHRA and CDR2 YSYEKL. V was pared by 3 bases and J by 2 bases, with 0 bases of the junction left unmatched.